These T cell receptor beta chains were read from a single sample in a study of blood T cell repertoires in COVID-19. Sequencing was performed with immunoSEQ multiplex PCR; in TCRdb, only in-frame clones are kept and a portion is missing. Among about 300,000 clones listed, about 84% were seen once. Sequenced sample: peripheral blood. The receptors stem from a woman aged 45-65 years with acute or convalescent COVID-19. Both conserved end residues are part of each CDR3. D genes are given only for firm matches. Rows may omit the clone size; those that give it use once, few, many or a size class.

size,J,V,D,CDR3,DNA
NA,TRBJ2-6,TRBV4-2,NA,CASSQDEAYSGANVLTF,TGTGCCAGCAGCCAAGATGAGGCCTACTCTGGGGCCAACGTCCTGACTTTC
NA,TRBJ2-3,TRBV3-1/TRBV3-2,NA,CASRGGSRRTDTQYF,TGTGCCAGCAGGGGGGGATCTCGGAGGACAGATACGCAGTATTTT
NA,TRBJ1-1,TRBV6-5,NA,CAVSPDPRAEAFF,TGTGCCGTATCACCAGACCCGAGGGCTGAAGCTTTCTTT
NA,TRBJ2-1,TRBV7-8,NA,CASSLEEVYNEQFF,TGTGCCAGCAGCTTAGAGGAGGTTTACAATGAGCAGTTCTTC
NA,TRBJ2-3,TRBV6-2/TRBV6-3,NA,CASSYILLSDTQYF,TGTGCCAGCAGTTACATTCTTTTGTCAGATACGCAGTATTTT
NA,TRBJ1-2,TRBV19,TRBD1,CASSAGGQGLYGYTF,TGTGCCAGTAGTGCCGGGGGACAGGGACTCTATGGCTACACCTTC
NA,TRBJ2-5,TRBV7-2,NA,CASSRTSTQETQYF,TGTGCCAGCAGCCGCACTAGCACTCAAGAGACCCAGTACTTC
NA,TRBJ2-1,TRBV7-7,TRBD2,CASSLSASGNQKQFF,TGTGCTAGCAGCTTATCGGCTAGCGGGAACCAAAAGCAGTTCTTC
once,TRBJ2-1,TRBV6-5,NA,CASSFGHSSYNEQFF,TGTGCCAGCAGCTTCGGACACAGCTCCTACAATGAGCAGTTCTTC
NA,TRBJ1-2,TRBV20-1,NA,CSAPRGHGYTF,TGCAGTGCTCCTCGAGGGCATGGCTACACCTTC
NA,TRBJ2-1,TRBV6-2/TRBV6-3,TRBD2,CASSYNPRTSGRKVHNEQFF,TGTGCCAGCAGTTACAACCCTCGGACTAGCGGTCGCAAGGTCCACAATGAGCAGTTCTTC
NA,TRBJ2-5,TRBV5-5,TRBD1,CASTQRQGDETQYF,TGTGCCAGCACCCAACGACAGGGGGACGAGACCCAGTACTTC
NA,TRBJ1-6,TRBV2,TRBD1,CASSTQGGSPLHF,TGTGCCAGCAGTACGCAGGGGGGTTCACCCCTCCACTTT
NA,TRBJ2-2,TRBV11-3,TRBD2,CASSWPSGRHTGELFF,TGTGCCAGCAGCTGGCCTAGCGGCCGTCACACCGGGGAGCTGTTTTTT
NA,TRBJ2-7,TRBV4-1,NA,CASSRNGRINDEQYF,TGCGCCAGCAGCCGCAACGGGAGAATTAACGACGAGCAGTACTTC
NA,TRBJ2-2,TRBV27,TRBD2,CASQRGPVNTGELFF,TGTGCCAGTCAGCGGGGGCCTGTGAACACCGGGGAGCTGTTTTTT
NA,TRBJ2-7,TRBV5-5,NA,CASSRDNYEQYF,TGTGCCAGCAGCCGTGACAACTACGAGCAGTACTTC
NA,TRBJ2-1,TRBV5-4,NA,CASNLSGYNEQFF,TGTGCCAGTAACCTCTCGGGCTACAATGAGCAGTTCTTC
NA,TRBJ1-1,TRBV19,TRBD1,CASSRRGQGNTEAFF,TGTGCCAGTAGTAGAAGAGGACAGGGGAACACTGAAGCTTTCTTT
NA,TRBJ2-7,TRBV9,NA,CASSVGIASATEQYF,TGTGCCAGCAGCGTAGGGATCGCTAGCGCCACCGAGCAGTACTTC
NA,TRBJ2-3,TRBV6-5,NA,CASSPRGIGTDTQYF,TGTGCCAGCAGCCCAAGGGGGATTGGCACAGATACGCAGTATTTT
NA,TRBJ1-6,TRBV3-1/TRBV3-2,TRBD1,CASSPQGGSYNSPLHF,TGTGCCAGCAGCCCACAGGGGGGCTCCTATAATTCACCCCTCCACTTT
NA,TRBJ2-1,TRBV29-1,TRBD1,CSVVGTGVPYNEQFF,TGCAGCGTTGTTGGGACAGGGGTTCCATACAATGAGCAGTTCTTC
NA,TRBJ2-1,TRBV24-1,TRBD2,CATSDWGRGVYNEQFF,TGTGCCACCAGTGATTGGGGGAGGGGTGTTTACAATGAGCAGTTCTTC
NA,TRBJ1-4,TRBV5-1,NA,CASSLNTATNEKLFF,TGCGCCAGCAGCTTGAATACAGCAACTAATGAAAAACTGTTTTTT
NA,TRBJ2-2,TRBV23-1,TRBD1,CASSQSDRGGDGELFF,TGCGCCAGCAGTCAATCGGACAGGGGAGGGGACGGGGAGCTGTTTTTT
NA,TRBJ2-7,TRBV5-5,NA,CASSLDRSSYEQYF,TGTGCCAGCAGCTTGGACAGGAGCTCCTACGAGCAGTACTTC
once,TRBJ1-3,TRBV9,TRBD1,CASSVGAGGQQTGNTIYF,TGTGCCAGCAGCGTAGGGGCAGGGGGCCAACAAACTGGAAACACCATATATTTT
NA,TRBJ2-1,TRBV27,TRBD2,CASSSGRIKSGSYNEQFF,TGTGCCAGCAGTTCCGGACGGATTAAGAGCGGGAGCTACAATGAGCAGTTCTTC
NA,TRBJ1-1,TRBV29-1,TRBD1,CSALGTGGIGNTEAFF,TGCAGCGCCCTGGGGACAGGGGGAATAGGGAACACTGAAGCTTTCTTT